What follows are 2 T cell receptor beta chains derived from one specimen sequenced in a study of shared clonotypes between healthy human individuals. TCRdb keeps only in-frame clones here, not all; method: immunoSEQ multiplex PCR. The table lists about 560,000 clones, around 76% of them singletons, with around 12% in the top ten. Material: PBMCs. The receptor source for this set is a woman in her forties in good health. Some clones in this sample may be carry-over from other donors' samples.

Concerning this clone: A far larger clone is off by one base, so a read error is likely. Because it lacks the conserved phenylalanine or tryptophan at the end, this CDR3 is likely a read error. The chain carries TRBV30 and TRBJ1-1; D gene ambiguous. Germline V gene sequence: CDR1 GTSNPN, CDR2 SVGIG (reference sequence). The CDR3 loop spans 14 amino acids. V dropped 3 bases and J dropped 4 bases, with 15 bases sitting between them. The CDR3 nucleotides are TGTGCCTGGAGGGACTCGCCGGCGGGCACTGAAGCTTTCTCT. The encoded protein is CAWRDSPAGTEAFS.

This clone was seen a few times. V is TRBV28 and J is TRBJ1-5; weak D call: TRBD1 (5 bases). This CDR3 spans 15 amino acids. Per the germline V gene, CDR1 is MDHEN and CDR2 is SYDVKM. Trimming removed 5 bases from V and 2 bases from J, with 13 bases in between. CDR3: CASSKAGNGNQPQHF. The CDR3 DNA follows: TGTGCCAGCAGTAAGGCAGGGAATGGCAATCAGCCCCAGCATTTT.